This T cell receptor beta chain was observed in a study of blood T cell repertoires in COVID-19. Study overall: Material from acute and convalescent COVID-19 was sourced from the United States, Italy and Spain. PBMCs, B-cell-depleted T cells, or T cells provided the cDNA or gDNA that made up the material.

This clone has just a few counts. How the authors handled the data: Amplified reference gene primers provided the basis for estimating nucleated cell counts. Repertoires were generated with immunoSEQ multiplex PCR, while TCRdb's copy carries only in-frame clones and drops some. V and J calls and clone size are as listed in that table; D and trimming were resolved from the DNA. The sample has roughly 40,000 clones; about 86% are singletons. The sequence was collected from a man aged 65-85 years with acute or convalescent COVID-19. Input material: peripheral blood.

The CDR3 nucleotides read TGTGCCTGGTCCCCCACCGGGACAGGGGGTGGCTACACCTTC. The encoded protein is CAWSPTGTGGGYTF. V and J are TRBV30 and TRBJ1-2; 11 bases are shared with TRBD1. With 5 bases clipped from V and 7 bases from J, the junction kept 9 bases outside the gene matches. The CDR3 sequence is 14 residues long. The germline CDR1 and CDR2 sequences are GTSNPN and SVGIG (reference sequence). The full variable domain, completed using reference TRBV30 and TRBJ1-2, is SQTIHQWPATLVQPVGSPLSLECTVEGTSNPNLYWYRQAAGRGLQLLFYSVGIGQISSEVPQNLSASRPQDRQFILSSKKLLLSDSGFYLCAWSPTGTGGGYTFGSGTRLTVV.